Listed here are 15 T cell receptor beta chains from one sample, sequenced in a study of blood T cell repertoires in COVID-19. TCRdb's copy holds only in-frame clones and misses some; the assay was immunoSEQ multiplex PCR. This sample carries about 400,000 clones, around 87% of them seen once, and the ten largest clones take about 3%. The material sequenced was peripheral blood. These receptors came from a human donor in a cohort sampled during active COVID-19.

The chain is built from TRBV6-5 and TRBJ1-2, with D possibly being TRBD1 (5 bases). Between the trimmed V and J ends, which lost 6 bases and 3 bases, there was a span of 8 bases. The germline gives CDR1 MNHEY, CDR2 SVGAGI. The CDR3 is 12 residues long. The CDR3 sequence is CASSPRDYGYTF. The DNA for the CDR3 is TGTGCCAGCAGCCCCAGGGACTATGGCTACACCTTC.

The J gene is TRBJ2-3, the V gene TRBV19; weak D call: TRBD2 (6 bases). V was trimmed by 1 base and J by 3 bases, leaving 23 bases between them. The germline V gene encodes CDR1 LNHDA and CDR2 SQIVND (reference sequence). This CDR3 has 19 residues. CDR3 loop: CASSIGRGSTRRRTDTQYF. CDR3 nucleotide sequence: TGTGCCAGTAGTATAGGGAGGGGTTCGACTAGAAGACGAACAGATACGCAGTATTTT.

The chain recombines TRBV2 with TRBJ2-7, with 8 bases that match TRBD1. The junction had 7 bases not matched to a gene; V was cut back by 4 bases and J by 5 bases. CDR1 is SNHLY, CDR2 FYNNEI, per germline. CDR3 length equals 14 residues. This CDR3 is CASSVTGTGHEQYF. The CDR3 bases are TGTGCCAGCAGTGTAACCGGGACAGGTCACGAGCAGTACTTC.

The chain links TRBV7-3 to TRBJ2-5; weak D call: TRBD2 (6 bases). The V gene's germline CDR1 is SGHTA and CDR2 FQGTGA. The CDR3 totals 13 residues. V was clipped by 5 bases and J by 4 bases, with 11 bases between them. The CDR3 DNA is TGTGCCAGCAGCCCCCCGGGAGTAGAGACCCAGTACTTC. Translating it yields CASSPPGVETQYF.

The CDR3 DNA is TGTGCCAGCAACCGGGACAGGGGAGAGACCTACGAGCAGTACTTC. Encoded protein: CASNRDRGETYEQYF. The rearrangement uses TRBV2 and TRBJ2-7, with TRBD1 identical over 10 bases. Losses at the gene ends were 7 bases for V and 2 bases for J; bases not matched to a gene: 8. The CDR3 sequence is 15 residues long. Per germline, CDR1 SNHLY and CDR2 FYNNEI.

This chain joins TRBV6-2 or TRBV6-3 and TRBJ2-7, with 8 bases identical to TRBD2. CDR1 MNHEY and CDR2 SVGEGT come from the germline V gene. J gave up 1 base and V 2 bases, and 7 bases lay outside the gene matches. The CDR3 has 16 residues. CDR3 amino acids: CASSYTGGRWSYEQYF. In DNA, the CDR3 is TGTGCCAGCAGTTACACGGGAGGGAGGTGGTCCTACGAGCAGTACTTC.

J is TRBJ2-3 and V is TRBV5-4; TRBD2 agrees at 8 bases. The length of the CDR3 is 17 residues. Per germline, CDR1 SGHNT and CDR2 YYREEE (reference sequence). Trimming took 3 bases from V and 5 from J; bases not matched to a gene: 14. The DNA for the CDR3 is TGTGCCAGCAGCTCCAAGGGGTACGGGGGGGAAGGAGATACGCAGTATTTT. As protein: CASSSKGYGGEGDTQYF.

The chain recombines TRBV15 with TRBJ1-5, with D possibly matching TRBD1 (5 bases). Trimming left V 1 base short and J 2 bases short, with 12 bases between. CDR1 LNHNV and CDR2 YYDKDF come from the germline V gene (reference sequence). This CDR3 comprises 16 residues. Written as DNA, the CDR3 is TGTGCCACCAGCAGAGGGGGCAGCGTGGGCAATCAGCCCCAGCATTTT. Translated, it gives CATSRGGSVGNQPQHF.

In DNA, the CDR3 is TGCAGTGCTAGTCCCCCTAGCGGCTCCTACGAGCAGTACTTC. Amino acids: CSASPPSGSYEQYF. The chain couples TRBV20-1 to TRBJ2-7; 7 bases align to TRBD2. Per the germline V gene, CDR1 is DFQATT and CDR2 is SNEGSKA (reference sequence). The CDR3 sequence is 14 residues long. Trimming at V came to 3 bases and at J to 0 bases, leaving 5 bases not matched to a gene.

This clone was recorded only once. The chain joins TRBV29-1 to TRBJ1-2; D is unclear. The CDR3 is 11 residues long. Looked up from germline, CDR1 is SQVTM and CDR2 is ANQGSEA. Trimming removed 6 bases at V and 8 bases at J, with 13 bases between. CDR3 sequence: CSVFLGRGYTF. In DNA, the CDR3 is TGCAGCGTCTTTCTGGGCCGGGGCTACACCTTC.

The gene calls are TRBV28 and TRBJ1-1; D is perhaps TRBD1 (5 bases). This CDR3 comprises 14 residues. CDR1 and CDR2 (germline): MDHEN, SYDVKM. Trimming took 1 base from V and 4 from J, leaving 10 bases between them. CDR3 region: CASSLLGLGTEAFF. Written as DNA, the CDR3 is TGTGCCAGCAGTTTATTGGGGCTGGGCACTGAAGCTTTCTTT.

The V call is TRBV9, the J call TRBJ2-1, with 7 bases identical to TRBD2. CDR1 and CDR2 from the germline V gene are SGDLS and YYNGEE. Losses at the gene ends were 2 bases for V and 2 bases for J; bases not matched to a gene: 4. This CDR3 region has 15 residues. The CDR3 DNA reads as TGTGCCAGCAGCGTTGGACTAGTAGCCTACAATGAGCAGTTCTTC. Translated, it gives CASSVGLVAYNEQFF.

This clone was picked up one time. J is TRBJ1-1 and V is TRBV7-9; 8 nucleotides agree with TRBD1. V lost 2 bases, J lost 10 bases, and 3 bases stayed unmatched. The CDR3 contains 12 residues. Per germline, CDR1 SEHNR and CDR2 FQNEAQ (reference sequence). CDR3 DNA: TGTGCCAGCAGCTTACGGACAGGGAGAGCTTTCTTT. Amino acids: CASSLRTGRAFF.

V gene TRBV11-2 combines with J gene TRBJ2-1; 9 nucleotides align to TRBD1. Trimming removed 3 bases from V and 7 bases from J; junction bases left unmatched: 1. In germline, CDR1 is SGHAT, CDR2 FQNNGV. The CDR3 length is 13 residues. The CDR3 sequence: CASSLGQGNEQFF. The CDR3 coding sequence is TGTGCCAGCAGCTTGGGACAGGGAAATGAGCAGTTCTTC. The whole variable domain, filled in from reference TRBV11-2 and TRBJ2-1, reads EAGVAQSPRYKIIEKRQSVAFWCNPISGHATLYWYQQILGQGPKLLIQFQNNGVVDDSQLPKDRFSAERLKGVDSTLKIQPAKLEDSAVYLCASSLGQGNEQFFGPGTRLTVL.

This chain links TRBV7-9 with TRBJ1-6; a weak D match, TRBD1 (6 bases). Trimming removed 5 bases from V and 9 bases from J, with 14 bases in between. Germline V gene lookup returns CDR1 SEHNR and CDR2 FQNEAQ (reference sequence). This CDR3 has 14 residues. This CDR3 reads CASSIGGDTSPLHF. The CDR3 DNA reads TGTGCCAGCAGCATAGGGGGAGACACTTCACCCCTCCACTTT.